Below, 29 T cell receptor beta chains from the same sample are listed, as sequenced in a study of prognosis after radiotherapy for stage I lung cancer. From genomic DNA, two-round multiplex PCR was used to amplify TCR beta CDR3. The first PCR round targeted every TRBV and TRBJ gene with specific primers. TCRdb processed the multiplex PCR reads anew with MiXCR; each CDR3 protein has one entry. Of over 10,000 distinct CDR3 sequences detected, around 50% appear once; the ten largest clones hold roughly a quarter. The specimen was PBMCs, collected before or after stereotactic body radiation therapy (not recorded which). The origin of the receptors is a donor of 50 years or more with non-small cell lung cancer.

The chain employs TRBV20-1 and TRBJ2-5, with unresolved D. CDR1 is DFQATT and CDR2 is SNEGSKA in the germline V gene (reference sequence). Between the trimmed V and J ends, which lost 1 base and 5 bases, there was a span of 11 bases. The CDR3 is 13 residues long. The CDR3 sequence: CSARVWTSETQYF. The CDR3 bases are TGCAGTGCTAGAGTCTGGACCTCCGAGACCCAGTACTTC.

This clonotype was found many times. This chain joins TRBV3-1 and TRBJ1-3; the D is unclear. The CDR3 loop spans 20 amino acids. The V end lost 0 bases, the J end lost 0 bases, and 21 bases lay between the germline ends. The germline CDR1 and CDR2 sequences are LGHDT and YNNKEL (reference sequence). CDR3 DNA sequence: TGTGCCAGCAGCCAAGAATCAGCGGGCTGGCGGCGAAACTCTGGAAACACCATATATTTT. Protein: CASSQESAGWRRNSGNTIYF.

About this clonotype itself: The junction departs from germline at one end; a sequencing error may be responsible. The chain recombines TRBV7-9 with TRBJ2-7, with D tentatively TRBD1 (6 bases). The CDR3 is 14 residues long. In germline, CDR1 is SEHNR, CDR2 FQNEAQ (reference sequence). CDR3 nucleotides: TGTGCCAGCAGCTTGGGACATGGGGTCTACGATCAGTACTTC. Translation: CASSLGHGVYDQYF. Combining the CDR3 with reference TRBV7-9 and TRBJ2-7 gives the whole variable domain DTGVSQNPRHKITKRGQNVTFRCDPISEHNRLYWYRQTLGQGPEFLTYFQNEAQLEKSRLLSDRFSAERPKGSFSTLEIQRTEQGDSAMYLCASSLGHGVYDQYFGPGTRLTVT.

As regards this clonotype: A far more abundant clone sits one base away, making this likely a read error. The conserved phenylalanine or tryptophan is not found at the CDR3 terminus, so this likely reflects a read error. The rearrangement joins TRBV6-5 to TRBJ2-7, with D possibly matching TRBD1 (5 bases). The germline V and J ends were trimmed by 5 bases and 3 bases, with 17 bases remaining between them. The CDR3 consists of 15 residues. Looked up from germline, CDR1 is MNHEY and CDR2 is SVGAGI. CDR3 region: CASSGAIRGGYEQYL. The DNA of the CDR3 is TGTGCCAGCAGTGGCGCGATAAGGGGCGGCTACGAGCAGTACCTC.

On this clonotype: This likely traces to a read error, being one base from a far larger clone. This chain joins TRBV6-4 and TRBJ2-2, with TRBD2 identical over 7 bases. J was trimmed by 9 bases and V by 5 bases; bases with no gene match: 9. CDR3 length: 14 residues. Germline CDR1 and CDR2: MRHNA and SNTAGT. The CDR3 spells CASSSTGRSWELFF. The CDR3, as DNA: TGTGCCAGCAGTTCTACCGGGAGGTCCTGGGAGCTGTTTTTT.

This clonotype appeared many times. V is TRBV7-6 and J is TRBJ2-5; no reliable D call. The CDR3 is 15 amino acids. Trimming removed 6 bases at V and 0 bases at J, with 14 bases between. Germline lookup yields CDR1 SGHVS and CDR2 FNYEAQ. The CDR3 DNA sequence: TGTGCCAGCAGTTCGAGTCGTCTGAACCAAGAGACCCAGTACTTC. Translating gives CASSSSRLNQETQYF.

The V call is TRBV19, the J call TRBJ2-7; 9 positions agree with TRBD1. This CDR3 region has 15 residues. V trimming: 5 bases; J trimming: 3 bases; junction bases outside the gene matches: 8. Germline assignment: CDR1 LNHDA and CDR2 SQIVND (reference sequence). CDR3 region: CASSLLPTGGYEQYF. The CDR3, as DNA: TGTGCCAGTAGTTTACTTCCGACAGGGGGCTACGAGCAGTACTTC.

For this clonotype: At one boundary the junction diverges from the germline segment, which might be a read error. CDR3 region: CASSRTGGNERYF. For the CDR3, the DNA is TGTGCCAGCAGCCGTACAGGTGGCAACGAGCGGTACTTC. The J gene is TRBJ2-7, the V gene TRBV7-2; TRBD1 might be the D (5 bases). The CDR3 loop spans 13 amino acids. Germline V gene sequence: CDR1 SGHTA, CDR2 FQGNSA.

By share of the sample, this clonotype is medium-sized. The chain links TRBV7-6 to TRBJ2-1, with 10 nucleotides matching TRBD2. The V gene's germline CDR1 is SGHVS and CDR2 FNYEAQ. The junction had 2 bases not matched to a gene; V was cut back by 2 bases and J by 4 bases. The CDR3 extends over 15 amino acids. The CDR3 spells CASSLLAGAYNEQFF. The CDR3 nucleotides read TGTGCCAGCAGCTTACTAGCGGGAGCTTACAATGAGCAGTTCTTC.

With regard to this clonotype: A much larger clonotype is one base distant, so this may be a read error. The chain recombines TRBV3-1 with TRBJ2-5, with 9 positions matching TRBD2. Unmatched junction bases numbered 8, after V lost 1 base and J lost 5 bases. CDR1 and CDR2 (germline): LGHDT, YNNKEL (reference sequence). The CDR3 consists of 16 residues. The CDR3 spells CASSQGCGGDGETQYF. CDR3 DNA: TGTGCCAGCAGCCAAGGCTGCGGGGGGGATGGGGAGACCCAGTACTTC.

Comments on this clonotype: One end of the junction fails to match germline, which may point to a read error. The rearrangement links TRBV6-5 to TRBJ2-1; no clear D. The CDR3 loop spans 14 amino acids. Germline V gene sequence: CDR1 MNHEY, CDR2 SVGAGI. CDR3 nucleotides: TGTGCCAACAGTCCCGGTACACCCCGCGATGAGCAGTTCTTC. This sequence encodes CANSPGTPRDEQFF.

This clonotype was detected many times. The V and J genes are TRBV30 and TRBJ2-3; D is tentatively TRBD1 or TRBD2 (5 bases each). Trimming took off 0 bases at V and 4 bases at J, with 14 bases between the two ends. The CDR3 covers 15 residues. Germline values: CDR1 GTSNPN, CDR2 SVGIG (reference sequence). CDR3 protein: CAWSVASQGADTQYF. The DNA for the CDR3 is TGTGCCTGGAGTGTCGCTTCTCAGGGAGCAGATACGCAGTATTTT.

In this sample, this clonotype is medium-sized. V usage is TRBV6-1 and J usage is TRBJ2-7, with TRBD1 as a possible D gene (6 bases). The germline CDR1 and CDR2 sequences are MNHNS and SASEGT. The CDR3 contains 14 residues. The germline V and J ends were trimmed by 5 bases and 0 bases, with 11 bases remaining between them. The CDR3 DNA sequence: TGTGCCAGCAGTTCAACAGGGAGCTCCTACGAGCAGTACTTC. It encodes CASSSTGSSYEQYF.

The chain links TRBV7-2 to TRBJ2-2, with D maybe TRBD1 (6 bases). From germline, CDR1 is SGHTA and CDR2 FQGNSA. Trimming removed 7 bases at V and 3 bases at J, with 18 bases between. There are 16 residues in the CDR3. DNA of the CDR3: TGTGCCAGCATCCCCCGCGTCAGGGGTGACACCGGGGAGCTGTTTTTT. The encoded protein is CASIPRVRGDTGELFF.

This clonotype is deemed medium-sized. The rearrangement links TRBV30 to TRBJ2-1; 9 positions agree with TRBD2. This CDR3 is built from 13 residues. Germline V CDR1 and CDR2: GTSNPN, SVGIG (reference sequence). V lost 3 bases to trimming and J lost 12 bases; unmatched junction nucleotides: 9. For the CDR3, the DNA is TGTGCCTGGAGCGGCGGGAGGGCCGGAAGGCAGTTCTTC. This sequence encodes CAWSGGRAGRQFF.

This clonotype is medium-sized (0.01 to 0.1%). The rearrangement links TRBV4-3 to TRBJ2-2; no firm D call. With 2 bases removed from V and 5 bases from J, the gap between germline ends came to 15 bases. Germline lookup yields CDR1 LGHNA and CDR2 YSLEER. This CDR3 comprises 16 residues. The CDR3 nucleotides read TGCGCCAGCAGCCAAAGCGACGGAATGTGGACCGGGGAGCTGTTTTTT. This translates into CASSQSDGMWTGELFF.

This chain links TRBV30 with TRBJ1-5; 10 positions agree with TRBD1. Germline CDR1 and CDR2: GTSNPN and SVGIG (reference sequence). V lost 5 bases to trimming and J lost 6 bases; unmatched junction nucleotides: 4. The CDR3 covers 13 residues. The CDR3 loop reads CAWGQGDTQPQHF. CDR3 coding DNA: TGTGCCTGGGGACAGGGGGACACTCAGCCCCAGCATTTT.

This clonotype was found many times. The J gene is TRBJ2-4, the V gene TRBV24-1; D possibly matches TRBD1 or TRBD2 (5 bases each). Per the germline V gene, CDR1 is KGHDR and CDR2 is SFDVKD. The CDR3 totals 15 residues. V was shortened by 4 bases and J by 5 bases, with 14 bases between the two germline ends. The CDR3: CATSERGSVQNIQYF. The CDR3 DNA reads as TGTGCCACCAGTGAGAGGGGTAGTGTACAAAACATTCAGTACTTC.

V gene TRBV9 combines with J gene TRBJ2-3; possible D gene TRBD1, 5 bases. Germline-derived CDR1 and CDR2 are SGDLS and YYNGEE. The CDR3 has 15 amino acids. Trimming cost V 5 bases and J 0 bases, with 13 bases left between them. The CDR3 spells CASSEQDPSTDTQYF. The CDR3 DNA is TGTGCCAGCAGTGAACAGGACCCTAGCACAGATACGCAGTATTTT.

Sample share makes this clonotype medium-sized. Here the CDR3 reads CSAIMRDEQYF. The CDR3 DNA sequence: TGCAGTGCTATAATGCGGGACGAGCAGTACTTC. The chain couples TRBV20-1 to TRBJ2-7; possible D gene TRBD2, 5 bases. The CDR3 totals 11 residues. CDR1 is DFQATT, CDR2 SNEGSKA, per germline (reference sequence). Trimming left V 4 bases short and J 5 bases short, with 9 bases between.

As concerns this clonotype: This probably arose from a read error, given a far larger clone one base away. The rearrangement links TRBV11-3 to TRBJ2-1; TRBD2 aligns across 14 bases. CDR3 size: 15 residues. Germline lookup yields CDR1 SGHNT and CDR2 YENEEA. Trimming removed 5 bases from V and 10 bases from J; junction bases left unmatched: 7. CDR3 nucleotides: TGTGCCAGCAGCCCGGGACTAGCGGGAGCCGGAGAGCAGTTCTTC. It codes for CASSPGLAGAGEQFF.

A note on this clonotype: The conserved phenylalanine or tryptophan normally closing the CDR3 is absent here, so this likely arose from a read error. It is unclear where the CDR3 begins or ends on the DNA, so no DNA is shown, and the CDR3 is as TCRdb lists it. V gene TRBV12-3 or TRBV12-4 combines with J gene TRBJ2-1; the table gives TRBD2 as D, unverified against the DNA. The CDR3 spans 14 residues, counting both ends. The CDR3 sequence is CASRASGPWNEQLL.

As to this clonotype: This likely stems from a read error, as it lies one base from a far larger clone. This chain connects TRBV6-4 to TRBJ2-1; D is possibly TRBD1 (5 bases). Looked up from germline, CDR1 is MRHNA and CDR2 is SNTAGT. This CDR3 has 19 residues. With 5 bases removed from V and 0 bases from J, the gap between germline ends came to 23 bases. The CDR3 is CASSLGAWKRISSYNEQFF. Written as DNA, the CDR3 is TGTGCCAGCAGTTTAGGGGCGTGGAAGCGAATAAGCTCCTACAATGAGCAGTTCTTC.

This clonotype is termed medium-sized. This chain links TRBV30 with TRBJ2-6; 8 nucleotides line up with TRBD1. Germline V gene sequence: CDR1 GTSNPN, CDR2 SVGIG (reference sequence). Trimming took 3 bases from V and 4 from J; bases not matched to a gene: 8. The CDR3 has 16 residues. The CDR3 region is CAWSSRGRAGANVLTF. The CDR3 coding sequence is TGTGCCTGGAGCTCCAGGGGGCGCGCAGGGGCCAACGTCCTGACTTTC. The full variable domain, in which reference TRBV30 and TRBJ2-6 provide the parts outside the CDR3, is SQTIHQWPATLVQPVGSPLSLECTVEGTSNPNLYWYRQAAGRGLQLLFYSVGIGQISSEVPQNLSASRPQDRQFILSSKKLLLSDSGFYLCAWSSRGRAGANVLTFGAGSRLTVL.

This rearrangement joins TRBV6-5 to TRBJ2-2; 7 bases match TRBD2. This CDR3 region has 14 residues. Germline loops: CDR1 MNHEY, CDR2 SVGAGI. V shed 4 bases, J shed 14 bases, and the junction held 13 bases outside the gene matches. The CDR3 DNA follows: TGTGCCAGCAGTTCTACCGGGAGGTCCGGGGCTCTGTTTTTT. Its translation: CASSSTGRSGALFF.

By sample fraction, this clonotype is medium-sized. This CDR3 reads CSARDRSRDEQYF. CDR3 nucleotide sequence: TGCAGTGCTAGAGATAGGTCTCGGGACGAGCAGTACTTC. The chain is built from TRBV20-1 and TRBJ2-7; D is uncertain. Germline CDR1 DFQATT, CDR2 SNEGSKA (reference sequence). The CDR3 contains 13 residues. Trimming took off 0 bases at V and 5 bases at J, with 11 bases between the two ends.

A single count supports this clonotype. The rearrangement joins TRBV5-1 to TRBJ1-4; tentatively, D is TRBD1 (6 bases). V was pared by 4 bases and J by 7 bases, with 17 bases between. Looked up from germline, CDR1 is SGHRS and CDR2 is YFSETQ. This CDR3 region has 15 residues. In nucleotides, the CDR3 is TGCGCCAGCAGCCAACAGGGCCGACGCGGTGAAAAACTGTTTTTT. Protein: CASSQQGRRGEKLFF.

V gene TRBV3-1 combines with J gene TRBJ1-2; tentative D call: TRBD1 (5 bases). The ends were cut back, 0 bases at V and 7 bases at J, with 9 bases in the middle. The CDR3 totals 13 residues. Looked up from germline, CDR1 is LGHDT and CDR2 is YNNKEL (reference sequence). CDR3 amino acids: CASSQDRDLGYTF. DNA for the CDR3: TGTGCCAGCAGCCAAGATCGGGACCTTGGCTACACCTTC.

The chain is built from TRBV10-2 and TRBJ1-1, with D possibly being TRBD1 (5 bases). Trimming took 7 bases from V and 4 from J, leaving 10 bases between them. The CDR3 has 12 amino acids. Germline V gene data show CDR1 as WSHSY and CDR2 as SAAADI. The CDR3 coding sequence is TGCGCCAGCATGTGGGGGTCCACTGAAGCTTTCTTT. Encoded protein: CASMWGSTEAFF.